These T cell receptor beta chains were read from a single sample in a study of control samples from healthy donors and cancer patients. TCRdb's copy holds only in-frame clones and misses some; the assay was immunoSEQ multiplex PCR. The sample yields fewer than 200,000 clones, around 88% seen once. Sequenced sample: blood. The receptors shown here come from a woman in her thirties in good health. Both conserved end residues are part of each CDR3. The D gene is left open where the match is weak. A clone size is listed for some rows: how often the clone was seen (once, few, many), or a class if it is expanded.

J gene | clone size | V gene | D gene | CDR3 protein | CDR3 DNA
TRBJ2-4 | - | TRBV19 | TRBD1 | CASRMTGGVNIQYF | TGTGCCAGTCGTATGACAGGGGGGGTGAACATTCAGTACTTC
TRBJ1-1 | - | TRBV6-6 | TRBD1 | CATDRGLGTEAFF | TGTGCCACCGACAGGGGGCTGGGCACTGAAGCTTTCTTT
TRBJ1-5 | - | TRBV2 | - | CASSPGAGNQPQHF | TGTGCCAGCAGTCCAGGGGCGGGCAATCAGCCCCAGCATTTT
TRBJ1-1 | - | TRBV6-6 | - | CASRAGTANTEAFF | TGTGCCAGCAGGGCCGGGACGGCGAACACTGAAGCTTTCTTT
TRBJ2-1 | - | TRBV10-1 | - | CASSGAAGEQFF | TGCGCCAGCAGTGGAGCGGCGGGTGAGCAGTTCTTC
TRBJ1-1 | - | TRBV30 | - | CAWSRVNTEAFF | TGTGCCTGGAGTAGGGTGAACACTGAAGCTTTCTTT
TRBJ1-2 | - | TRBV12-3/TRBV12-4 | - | CASSLYPGYTF | TGTGCCAGCAGTTTATACCCGGGCTACACCTTC
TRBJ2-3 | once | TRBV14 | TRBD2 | CASSQRLAFTDTQYF | TGTGCCAGCAGCCAACGACTAGCGTTTACAGATACGCAGTATTTT
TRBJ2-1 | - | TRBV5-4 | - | CASSASGRSSYNEQFF | TGTGCCAGCAGCGCGTCAGGAAGAAGCTCCTACAATGAGCAGTTCTTC
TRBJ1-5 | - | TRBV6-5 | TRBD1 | CASRDRDFAQPQHF | TGTGCCAGCAGAGACAGGGATTTTGCTCAGCCCCAGCATTTT
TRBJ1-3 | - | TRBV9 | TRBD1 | CASSPTGGSGNTIYF | TGTGCCAGCAGCCCGACAGGGGGATCTGGAAACACCATATATTTT
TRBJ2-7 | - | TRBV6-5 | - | CATSLGPPYEQYF | TGTGCCACTTCCCTGGGGCCTCCCTACGAGCAGTACTTC
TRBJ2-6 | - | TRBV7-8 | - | CASSQRGTAFSGANVLTF | TGTGCCAGCAGCCAAAGGGGGACGGCATTCTCTGGGGCCAACGTCCTGACTTTC
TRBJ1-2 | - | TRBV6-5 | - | CASSYRLNYGYTF | TGTGCCAGCAGTTACAGGCTGAACTATGGCTACACCTTC
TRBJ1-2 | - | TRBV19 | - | CASSISQGDLYGYTF | TGTGCCAGTAGTATCAGTCAGGGCGACTTATATGGCTACACCTTC
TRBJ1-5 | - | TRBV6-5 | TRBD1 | CASRAGTGIDQPQHF | TGTGCCAGCAGAGCCGGGACAGGGATCGATCAGCCCCAGCATTTT
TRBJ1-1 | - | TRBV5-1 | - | CASSPGHVNTEAFF | TGCGCCAGCAGCCCGGGACACGTAAACACTGAAGCTTTCTTT
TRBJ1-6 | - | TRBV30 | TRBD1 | CAWGGQGSSPLHF | TGTGCCTGGGGAGGACAGGGAAGTTCACCCCTCCACTTT
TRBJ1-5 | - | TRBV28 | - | CASSVMGAGISNQPQHF | TGTGCCAGCAGTGTTATGGGGGCAGGGATTAGCAATCAGCCCCAGCATTTT
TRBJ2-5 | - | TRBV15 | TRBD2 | CATSKGLAQETQYF | TGTGCCACCAGCAAGGGACTAGCCCAAGAGACCCAGTACTTC
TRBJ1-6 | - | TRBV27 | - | CASSLGGSSYNSPLHF | TGTGCCAGCAGTTTAGGGGGGAGCTCCTATAATTCACCCCTCCACTTT
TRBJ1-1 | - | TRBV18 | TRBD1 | CASSLGQGTTNTEAFF | TGTGCCAGCTCGCTGGGACAGGGGACGACGAACACTGAAGCTTTCTTT
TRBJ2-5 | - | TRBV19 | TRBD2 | CASSVSGRWVQETQYF | TGTGCCAGTAGTGTTAGCGGGAGGTGGGTCCAAGAGACCCAGTACTTC
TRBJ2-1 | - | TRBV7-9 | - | CASSLVGNEQFF | TGTGCCAGCAGCTTAGTAGGGAATGAGCAGTTCTTC
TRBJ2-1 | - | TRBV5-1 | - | CASIGQALEQFF | TGCGCCAGCATAGGTCAGGCGCTAGAGCAGTTCTTC
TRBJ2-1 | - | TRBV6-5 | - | CASSIPRTYNEQFF | TGTGCCAGCAGTATCCCCAGGACCTACAATGAGCAGTTCTTC
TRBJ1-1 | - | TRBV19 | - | CASSPGTVEAFF | TGTGCCAGTAGTCCCGGGACGGTGGAAGCTTTCTTT
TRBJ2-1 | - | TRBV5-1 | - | CASSLLRAGRYNEQFF | TGCGCCAGCAGCTTGTTAAGGGCAGGGCGCTACAATGAGCAGTTCTTC
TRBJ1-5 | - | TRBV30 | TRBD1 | CAWNLQGSSNQPQHF | TGTGCCTGGAACCTACAGGGGTCTAGCAATCAGCCCCAGCATTTT
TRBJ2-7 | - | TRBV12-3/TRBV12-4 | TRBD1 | CASRTGGRRGQYF | TGTGCCAGTAGGACAGGGGGACGGAGGGGGCAGTACTTC
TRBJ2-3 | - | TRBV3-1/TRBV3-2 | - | CASSQGNSKYTQYF | TGTGCCAGCAGCCAAGGTAACTCCAAGTATACGCAGTATTTT
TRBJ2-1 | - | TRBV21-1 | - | CASSKEGTGEQFF | TGTGCCAGCAGCAAAGAGGGGACTGGAGAGCAGTTCTTC
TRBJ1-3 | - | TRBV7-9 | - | CASSHPRGIDRNTIYF | TGTGCCAGCAGCCACCCCCGGGGAATTGATAGAAACACCATATATTTT
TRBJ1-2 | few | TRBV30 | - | CAWSVSGLGGYTF | TGTGCCTGGAGTGTTTCGGGGTTGGGTGGCTACACCTTC
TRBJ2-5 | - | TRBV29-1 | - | CSVEGGRVQETQYF | TGCAGCGTTGAAGGGGGCAGGGTCCAAGAGACCCAGTACTTC
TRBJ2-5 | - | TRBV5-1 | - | CASSLGAGSQETQYF | TGCGCCAGCAGCTTGGGGGCAGGTTCCCAAGAGACCCAGTACTTC
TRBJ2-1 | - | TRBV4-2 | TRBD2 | CASSPGLEHNEQFF | TGTGCCAGCAGCCCGGGACTAGAACACAATGAGCAGTTCTTC